These T cell receptor beta chains were read from a single sample in a study of blood T cell repertoires in COVID-19. Profiling relied on immunoSEQ multiplex PCR, and the TCRdb table lists in-frame clones only, not all of them. The profile shows 200,000 to 300,000 clones, over 75% of them singletons. Sequencing was carried out using peripheral blood. Every receptor here comes from a woman aged 80 or over with acute or convalescent COVID-19. Each CDR3 is given with its conserved first and last residue. D genes are given only for firm matches. Clone size is stated in some rows and not others, as once, few, many or a class when expanded.

abundance	v_gene	d_gene	j_gene	CDR3aa	CDR3nt
.	TRBV7-2	.	TRBJ2-1	CASSPGGPIEQFF	TGTGCCAGCAGTCCCGGGGGGCCTATTGAGCAGTTCTTC
few	TRBV27	TRBD2	TRBJ2-7	CSGAGDHEQYF	TGTTCCGGCGCGGGGGACCACGAGCAGTACTTC
few	TRBV3-1/TRBV3-2	.	TRBJ2-6	CASSQVRGSTGANVLTF	TGTGCCAGCAGCCAAGTTCGGGGTTCGACTGGGGCCAACGTCCTGACTTTC
.	TRBV9	TRBD2	TRBJ2-3	CASSVVGTSPDTQYF	TGTGCCAGCAGCGTAGTCGGGACTAGCCCGGATACGCAGTATTTT
.	TRBV5-1	TRBD1	TRBJ2-3	CASSLPTGADTQYF	TGCGCCAGCAGCTTGCCTACAGGGGCAGATACGCAGTATTTT
.	TRBV29-1	TRBD1	TRBJ1-1	CSVRTGMNTEAFF	TGCAGCGTCAGGACAGGCATGAACACTGAAGCTTTCTTT
.	TRBV19	.	TRBJ1-5	CASSLSSYQPQHF	TGTGCCAGTAGTTTGAGTTCCTATCAGCCCCAGCATTTT
few	TRBV6-5	.	TRBJ2-4	CASSLPGQLQYF	TGTGCCAGCAGCCTCCCCGGACAGCTTCAGTACTTC
.	TRBV6-5	TRBD2	TRBJ2-2	CASSSRLAGITGELFF	TGTGCCAGCAGTTCCCGACTAGCGGGGATTACCGGGGAGCTGTTTTTT
.	TRBV18	TRBD1	TRBJ1-1	CASSPLDRGEAFF	TGTGCCAGCTCACCGCTAGACAGGGGTGAAGCTTTCTTT